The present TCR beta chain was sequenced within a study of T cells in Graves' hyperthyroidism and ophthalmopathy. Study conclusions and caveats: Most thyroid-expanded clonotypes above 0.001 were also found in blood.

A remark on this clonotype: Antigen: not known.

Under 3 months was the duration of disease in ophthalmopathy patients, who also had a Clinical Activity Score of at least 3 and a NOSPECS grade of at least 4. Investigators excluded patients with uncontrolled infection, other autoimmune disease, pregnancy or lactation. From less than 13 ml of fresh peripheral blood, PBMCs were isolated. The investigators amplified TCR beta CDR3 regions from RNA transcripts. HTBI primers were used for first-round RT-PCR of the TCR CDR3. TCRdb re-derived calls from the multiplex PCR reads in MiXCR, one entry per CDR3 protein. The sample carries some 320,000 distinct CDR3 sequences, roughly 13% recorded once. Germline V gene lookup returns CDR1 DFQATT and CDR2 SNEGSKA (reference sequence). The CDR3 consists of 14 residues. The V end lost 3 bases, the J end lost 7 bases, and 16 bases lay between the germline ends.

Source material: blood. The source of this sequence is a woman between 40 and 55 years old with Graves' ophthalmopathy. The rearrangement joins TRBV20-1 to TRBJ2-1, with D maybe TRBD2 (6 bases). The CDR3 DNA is TGCAGTGCTAGTTCGCGACTAGTAAGAAATGAGCAGTTCTTC. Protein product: CSASSRLVRNEQFF.